A selection of T cell receptor beta chains follows, all from one sample in a study of blood T cell repertoires in COVID-19. Clones were read by immunoSEQ multiplex PCR, and TCRdb kept only the in-frame ones, dropping some. Among some 190,000 clones listed, under 85% were seen once. Sequencing used peripheral blood. The receptors were sampled from an elderly man with COVID-19, enrolled during active disease. Both conserved end residues are part of each CDR3. A D gene is named only where the DNA matches it firmly. The size field is filled for only some rows; it gives once, few, many or a size class.

TRBV11-2	.	TRBJ1-4	.	TGTGCCAGCAGCTCCCTTCGAGGGCCAACTAATGAAAAACTGTTTTTT	CASSSLRGPTNEKLFF
TRBV4-3	TRBD2	TRBJ2-3	.	TGCGCCAGCAGCCAAGATCTTGGGTCTAGCGGGGGGGGCTCAGATACGCAGTATTTT	CASSQDLGSSGGGSDTQYF
TRBV5-1	.	TRBJ1-2	.	TGCGCCAGCACTCTGGGGGGAGTCTATGGCTACACCTTC	CASTLGGVYGYTF
TRBV2	.	TRBJ1-1	.	TGTGCCAGCAGTCGAACAGGGTACACTGAAGCTTTCTTT	CASSRTGYTEAFF
TRBV6-5	TRBD1	TRBJ2-5	.	TGTGCCAGCACTCTAGGGGGCCGGAGCCAAGAGACCCAGTACTTC	CASTLGGRSQETQYF
TRBV5-4	TRBD1	TRBJ1-3	once	TGTGCCAGCAGCTCCGGGACAGGCTCTGGAAACACCATATATTTT	CASSSGTGSGNTIYF
TRBV9	.	TRBJ1-4	.	TGTGCCAGCAGCGAAGGAGGGCTTAATGAAAAACTGTTTTTT	CASSEGGLNEKLFF
TRBV28	.	TRBJ1-6	.	TGTGCCAGCAGTGGCCGGGGGGGGGTTAATTCACCCCTCCACTTT	CASSGRGGVNSPLHF
TRBV4-3	.	TRBJ1-6	.	TGCGCCAGCAGCCAAGAGAGCGGGGGTGCTTCACCCCTCCACTTT	CASSQESGGASPLHF
TRBV6-5	TRBD2	TRBJ2-1	once	TGTGCCAGCAGTAACCTAGCGGGGGGGAACAATGAGCAGTTCTTC	CASSNLAGGNNEQFF
TRBV18	TRBD2	TRBJ2-2	once	TGTGCCAGCTCACCAGAAGCGGGGGCCGGGGAGCTGTTTTTT	CASSPEAGAGELFF
TRBV5-6	.	TRBJ1-2	.	TGTGCCAGCAGGCTAGCTGGCGGCTATGGCTACACCTTC	CASRLAGGYGYTF
TRBV7-2	.	TRBJ1-2	.	TGTGCCAGCAGCTTAGGAGCCCGGGGGTTTGAAACCTTC	CASSLGARGFETF
TRBV5-1	TRBD1	TRBJ1-1	.	TGCGCCAGCAGCCCGGGACAGCCCCACACTGAAGCTTTCTTT	CASSPGQPHTEAFF
TRBV5-1	.	TRBJ2-5	.	TGCGCCAGTTCGACTAGTATAGAGACCCAGTACTTC	CASSTSIETQYF
TRBV5-1	.	TRBJ2-5	.	TGCGCCAGCAGCTTGGGACCAGCGGGCATTGGGGGGGAGACCCAGTACTTC	CASSLGPAGIGGETQYF
TRBV2	TRBD2	TRBJ2-3	.	TGTGCCAGCAGCCTCATGACTAGCGGGGGACCAGATACGCAGTATTTT	CASSLMTSGGPDTQYF
TRBV29-1	.	TRBJ1-1	once	TGCAGCGTGGGACTGGCTCGTGGGACTGAAGCTTTCTTT	CSVGLARGTEAFF
TRBV11-2	.	TRBJ2-1	once	TGTGCCAGCAGCTTAAAGGGAGGCAGGGTTTACAATGAGCAGTTCTTC	CASSLKGGRVYNEQFF
TRBV19	.	TRBJ1-1	.	TGTGCCAGTAGTACTAGCCGGGGGACTGAAGCTTTCTTT	CASSTSRGTEAFF
TRBV3-1/TRBV3-2	.	TRBJ1-6	.	TGTGCCAGCAGCCAAGCTGGGGGCTTCCCCCTCCACTTT	CASSQAGGFPLHF
TRBV2	TRBD1	TRBJ1-5	.	TGTGCCAGCAGTGAACGACAGGGAGGCAATCAGCCCCAGCATTTT	CASSERQGGNQPQHF
TRBV24-1	.	TRBJ2-2	.	TGTGCCACCACCGGGGATACCGGGGAGCTGTTTTTT	CATTGDTGELFF
TRBV7-2	TRBD1	TRBJ2-7	.	TGTGCCAGCAGCACCGGACAGGGCCGAGCAGGGCAGTACTTC	CASSTGQGRAGQYF
TRBV12-3/TRBV12-4	TRBD1	TRBJ2-7	once	TGTGCCAGCAGCCGGACAGGACTGGGAGAGCAGTACTTC	CASSRTGLGEQYF
TRBV5-4	.	TRBJ1-3	.	TGTGCCAGCAGCTTGGAAGGGGGATCTGGAAACACCATATATTTT	CASSLEGGSGNTIYF
TRBV5-5	TRBD2	TRBJ2-1	.	TGTGCCAGCAGCCCGGGACTAGCGGGGGGGCAATCCTACAATGAGCAGTTCTTC	CASSPGLAGGQSYNEQFF
TRBV12-3/TRBV12-4	.	TRBJ2-3	once	TGTGCCAGCAACCGGGACACCACAGATACGCAGTATTTT	CASNRDTTDTQYF
TRBV6-5	.	TRBJ1-3	.	TGTGCCAGCAGTTACTCGCAGGGAGGGGGAAACACCATATATTTT	CASSYSQGGGNTIYF
TRBV6-5	.	TRBJ1-5	.	TGTGCCAGCAGTTCGGCAGGGGCTCAGCCCCAGCATTTT	CASSSAGAQPQHF
TRBV15	TRBD1	TRBJ1-4	.	TGTGCCACCAGCACGGGGAACAGGGGGCGAAGTAATGAAAAACTGTTTTTT	CATSTGNRGRSNEKLFF
TRBV13	TRBD1	TRBJ2-1	few	TGTGCCAGCAGCCCCAGGACAGGGATGGGGAATGAGCAGTTCTTC	CASSPRTGMGNEQFF
TRBV11-3	.	TRBJ2-2	.	TGTGCCAGCAGCTTAGTCTTAGGGGAGCTGTTTTTT	CASSLVLGELFF
TRBV9	.	TRBJ1-1	.	TGTGCCAGCAGTCGGGCGGGGGTGACCACTGAAGCTTTCTTT	CASSRAGVTTEAFF
TRBV7-2	.	TRBJ1-2	.	TGTGCCAGCAGCTCAAGTACAGACCCCTACTATGGCTACACCTTC	CASSSSTDPYYGYTF